This T cell receptor beta chain was sequenced in a study of blood T cell repertoires in COVID-19. Clones were read by immunoSEQ multiplex PCR, and TCRdb kept only the in-frame ones, dropping some. The sample comprises roughly 150,000 clones, roughly nine tenths of which are singletons, and approximately 3% rests with the top ten. The ends were cut back, 2 bases at V and 4 bases at J, with 16 bases in the middle. Germline values: CDR1 GTSNPN, CDR2 SVGIG (reference sequence). The CDR3 consists of 15 residues. The gene calls are TRBV30 and TRBJ2-3, with D unclear. The sample taken for sequencing was peripheral blood. The origin of this receptor is a man in his 60s with acute or convalescent COVID-19. CDR3 nucleotide sequence: TGTGCCTGGAGTCTTAACCTCGGGTTAGCAGATACGCAGTATTTT. This encodes CAWSLNLGLADTQYF.